The 4 T cell receptor beta chains reported below all come from one sample, sequenced in a study of T cell responses to AZD1222 COVID-19 vaccine. TCRdb's table, derived via immunoSEQ multiplex PCR, lists solely in-frame clones and lacks some. The sample includes around 150,000 clones, roughly 94% of them seen just once. This specimen consisted of peripheral blood, obtained on day 0 of AZD1222 vaccination. All receptors derive from an adult in good health.

The chain joins TRBV2 to TRBJ1-2; D uncertain. CDR1 is SNHLY, CDR2 FYNNEI, per germline. The CDR3 sequence is 13 residues long. V was shortened by 3 bases and J by 3 bases, with 8 bases between the two germline ends. The CDR3 region has the DNA TGTGCCAGCAGTGAGGTCCAGGACTATGGCTACACCTTC. Amino acid sequence: CASSEVQDYGYTF.

The chain joins TRBV11-2 to TRBJ2-7, with D perhaps matching TRBD2 (6 bases). The ends were cut back, 2 bases at V and 4 bases at J, with 9 bases in the middle. The length of the CDR3 is 13 residues. In germline, CDR1 is SGHAT, CDR2 FQNNGV. CDR3 sequence: CASSLTGLYEQYV. The CDR3 region has the DNA TGTGCCAGCAGCTTAACAGGACTATACGAGCAGTACGTC.

The rearrangement uses TRBV11-3 and TRBJ1-5; 9 bases fit TRBD1. The J segment lost 7 bases and the V segment lost 1 base, leaving 11 bases of the junction unmatched. Germline V CDR1 and CDR2: SGHNT, YENEEA. The CDR3 extends over 17 amino acids. The CDR3 DNA follows: TGTGCCAGCAGCTTAGGTGAGACAGGGGGGAAGGGCCAGCCCCAGCATTTT. Protein: CASSLGETGGKGQPQHF.

V gene TRBV6-1 combines with J gene TRBJ2-3; D remains ambiguous. In germline, CDR1 is MNHNS, CDR2 SASEGT. V was shortened by 6 bases and J by 2 bases, with 3 bases between the two germline ends. This CDR3 spans 11 amino acids. CDR3 loop: CASRTTDTQYF. The CDR3 DNA is TGTGCCAGCAGGACCACAGATACGCAGTATTTT.